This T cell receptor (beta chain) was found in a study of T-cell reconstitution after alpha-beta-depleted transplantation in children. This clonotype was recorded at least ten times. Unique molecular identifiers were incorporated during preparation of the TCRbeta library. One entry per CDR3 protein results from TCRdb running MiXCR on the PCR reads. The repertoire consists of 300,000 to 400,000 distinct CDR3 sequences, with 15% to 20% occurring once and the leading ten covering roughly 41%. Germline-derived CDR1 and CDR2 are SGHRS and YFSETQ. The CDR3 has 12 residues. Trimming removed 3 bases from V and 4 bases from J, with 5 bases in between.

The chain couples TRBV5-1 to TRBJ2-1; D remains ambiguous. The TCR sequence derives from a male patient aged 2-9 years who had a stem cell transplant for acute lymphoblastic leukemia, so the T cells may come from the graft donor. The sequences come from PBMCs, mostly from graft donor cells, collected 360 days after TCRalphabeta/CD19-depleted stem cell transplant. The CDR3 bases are TGCGCCAGCAGCTCTCTATACAATGAGCAGTTCTTC. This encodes CASSSLYNEQFF.